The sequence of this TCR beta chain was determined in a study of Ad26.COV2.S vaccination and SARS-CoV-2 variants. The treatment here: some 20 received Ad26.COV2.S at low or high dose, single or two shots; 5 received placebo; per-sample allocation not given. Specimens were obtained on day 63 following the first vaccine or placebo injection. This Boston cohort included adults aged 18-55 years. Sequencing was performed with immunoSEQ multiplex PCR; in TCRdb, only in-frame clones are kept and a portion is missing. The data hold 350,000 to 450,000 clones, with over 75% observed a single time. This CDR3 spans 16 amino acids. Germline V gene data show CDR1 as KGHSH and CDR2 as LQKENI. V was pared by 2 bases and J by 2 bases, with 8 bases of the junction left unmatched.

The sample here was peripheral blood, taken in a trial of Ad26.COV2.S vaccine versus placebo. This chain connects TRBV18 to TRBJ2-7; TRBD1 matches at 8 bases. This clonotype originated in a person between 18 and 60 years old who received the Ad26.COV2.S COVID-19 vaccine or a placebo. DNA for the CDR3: TGTGCCAGCTCACCAGGTCGGGCAGGGGGCGCCTACGAGCAGTACTTC. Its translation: CASSPGRAGGAYEQYF.